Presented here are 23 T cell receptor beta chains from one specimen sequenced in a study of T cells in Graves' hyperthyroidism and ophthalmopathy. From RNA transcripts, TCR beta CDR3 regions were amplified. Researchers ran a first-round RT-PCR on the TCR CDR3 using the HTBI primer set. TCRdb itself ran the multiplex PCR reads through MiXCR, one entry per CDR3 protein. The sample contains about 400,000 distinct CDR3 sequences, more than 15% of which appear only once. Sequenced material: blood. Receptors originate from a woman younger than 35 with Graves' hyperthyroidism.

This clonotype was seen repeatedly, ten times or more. The CDR3 DNA reads as TGTGCCAGCAGTGAGGCACAGGCCAGACGGGATACGCAGTATTTT. This encodes CASSEAQARRDTQYF. J is TRBJ2-3 and V is TRBV2; a possible D gene is TRBD1 (5 bases). Looked up from germline, CDR1 is SNHLY and CDR2 is FYNNEI. Trimming left V 3 bases short and J 6 bases short, with 16 bases between. This CDR3 contains 15 residues. The whole variable domain, remainder taken from reference TRBV2 and TRBJ2-3, is EPEVTQTPSHQVTQMGQEVILRCVPISNHLYFYWYRQILGQKVEFLVSFYNNEISEKSEIFDDQFSVERPDGSNFTLKIRSTKLEDSAMYFCASSEAQARRDTQYFGPGTRLTVL.

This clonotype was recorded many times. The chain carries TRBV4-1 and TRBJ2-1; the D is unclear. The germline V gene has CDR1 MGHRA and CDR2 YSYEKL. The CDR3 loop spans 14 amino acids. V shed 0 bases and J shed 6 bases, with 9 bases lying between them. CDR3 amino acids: CASSQDRSSNEQFF. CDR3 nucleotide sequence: TGCGCCAGCAGCCAAGATCGTAGTTCCAATGAGCAGTTCTTC.

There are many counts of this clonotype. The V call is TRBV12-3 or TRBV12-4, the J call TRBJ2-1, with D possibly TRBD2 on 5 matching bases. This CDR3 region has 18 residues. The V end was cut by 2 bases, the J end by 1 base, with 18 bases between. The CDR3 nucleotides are TGTGCCAGCAGTTTAAGCCGGGAAAACCCTATTTCCTACAATGAGCAGTTCTTC. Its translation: CASSLSRENPISYNEQFF.

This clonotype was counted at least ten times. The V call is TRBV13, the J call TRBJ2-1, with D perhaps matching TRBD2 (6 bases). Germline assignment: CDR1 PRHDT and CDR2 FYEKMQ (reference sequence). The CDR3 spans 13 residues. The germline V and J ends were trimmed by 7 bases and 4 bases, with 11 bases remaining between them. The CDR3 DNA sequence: TGTGCCAGCAAGGAGGGAAGGTACAATGAGCAGTTCTTC. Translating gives CASKEGRYNEQFF.

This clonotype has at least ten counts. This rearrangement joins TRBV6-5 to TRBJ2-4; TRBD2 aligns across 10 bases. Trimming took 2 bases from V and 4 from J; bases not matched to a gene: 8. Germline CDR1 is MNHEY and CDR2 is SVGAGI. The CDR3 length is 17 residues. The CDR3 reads CASSYLPGTSAKNIQYF. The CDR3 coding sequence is TGTGCCAGCAGTTACCTTCCCGGGACTAGCGCTAAAAACATTCAGTACTTC.

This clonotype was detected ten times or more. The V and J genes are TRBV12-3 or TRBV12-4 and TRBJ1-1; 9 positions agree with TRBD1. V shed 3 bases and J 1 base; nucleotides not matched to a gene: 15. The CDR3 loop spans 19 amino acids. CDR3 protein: CASSFRHSGQGGKNTEAFF. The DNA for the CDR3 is TGTGCCAGCAGTTTCCGTCACTCGGGACAGGGAGGGAAGAACACTGAAGCTTTCTTT.

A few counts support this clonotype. CDR3 DNA sequence: TGTGCCATCAGTGAGGATAAGCGGGAGAGCCCTAGAGTGGAGCAGTTCTTC. Translated, it gives CAISEDKRESPRVEQFF. The genes are TRBV10-3 and TRBJ2-1, with 8 bases fitting TRBD2. Germline values: CDR1 ENHRY, CDR2 SYGVKD. This CDR3 region has 17 residues. The J segment lost 10 bases and the V segment lost 2 bases, leaving 16 bases of the junction unmatched.

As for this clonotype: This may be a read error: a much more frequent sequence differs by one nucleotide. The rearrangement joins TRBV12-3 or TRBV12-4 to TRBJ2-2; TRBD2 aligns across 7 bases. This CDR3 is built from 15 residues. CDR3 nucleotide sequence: TGTGCCAGCAGGAGAGCGGGATATAACACCGGGGAGCTGCTTTTT. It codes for CASRRAGYNTGELLF.

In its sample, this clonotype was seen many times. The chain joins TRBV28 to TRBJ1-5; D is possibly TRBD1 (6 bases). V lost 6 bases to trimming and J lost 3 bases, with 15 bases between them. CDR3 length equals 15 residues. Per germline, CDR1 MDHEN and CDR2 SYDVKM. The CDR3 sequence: CASSLTGRINQPQHF. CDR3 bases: TGTGCCAGCAGCTTAACAGGGAGAATCAATCAGCCCCAGCATTTT.

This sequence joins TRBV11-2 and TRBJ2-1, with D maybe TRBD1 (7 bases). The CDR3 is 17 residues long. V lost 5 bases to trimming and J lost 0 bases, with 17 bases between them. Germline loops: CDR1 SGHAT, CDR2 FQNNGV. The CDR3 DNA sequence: TGTGCCAGCAGCCGACAGGGCCTCGGGGGCTCCTACAATGAGCAGTTCTTC. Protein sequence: CASSRQGLGGSYNEQFF.

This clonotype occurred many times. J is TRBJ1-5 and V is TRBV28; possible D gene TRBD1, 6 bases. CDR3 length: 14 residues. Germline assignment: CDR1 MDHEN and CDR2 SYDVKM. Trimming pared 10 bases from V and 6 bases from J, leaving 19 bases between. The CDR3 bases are TGTGCCACCTGGTTGGGGGGCCGAGGTCAGCCCCAGCATTTT. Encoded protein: CATWLGGRGQPQHF. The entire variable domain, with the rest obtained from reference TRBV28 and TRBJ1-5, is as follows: DVKVTQSSRYLVKRTGEKVFLECVQDMDHENMFWYRQDPGLGLRLIYFSYDVKMKEKGDIPEGYSVSREKKERFSLILESASTNQTSMYLCATWLGGRGQPQHFGDGTRLSIL.

The CDR3 DNA follows: TGTGCCAGCAGTGTAACGGGACTAGCGTTCGACGAGCAGTACTTC. It codes for CASSVTGLAFDEQYF. The gene calls are TRBV12-3 or TRBV12-4 and TRBJ2-7; TRBD2 aligns across 10 bases. The CDR3 has 15 residues. Unmatched junction bases numbered 9, after V lost 5 bases and J lost 5 bases.

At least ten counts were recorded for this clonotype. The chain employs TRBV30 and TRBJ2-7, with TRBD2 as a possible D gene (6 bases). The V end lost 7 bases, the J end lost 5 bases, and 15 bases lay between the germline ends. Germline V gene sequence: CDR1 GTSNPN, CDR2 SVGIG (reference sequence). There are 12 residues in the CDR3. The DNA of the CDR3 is TGTGCCTCCTACCGGGGGAGGCACGAGCAGTACTTC. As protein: CASYRGRHEQYF.

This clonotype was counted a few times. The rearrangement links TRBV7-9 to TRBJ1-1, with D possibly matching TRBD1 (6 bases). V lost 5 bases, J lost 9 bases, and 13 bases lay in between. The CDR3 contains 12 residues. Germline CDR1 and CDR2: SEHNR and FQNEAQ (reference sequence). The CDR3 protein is CASSPPGQQAFF. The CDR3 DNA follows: TGTGCCAGCAGCCCCCCCGGACAGCAAGCTTTCTTT.

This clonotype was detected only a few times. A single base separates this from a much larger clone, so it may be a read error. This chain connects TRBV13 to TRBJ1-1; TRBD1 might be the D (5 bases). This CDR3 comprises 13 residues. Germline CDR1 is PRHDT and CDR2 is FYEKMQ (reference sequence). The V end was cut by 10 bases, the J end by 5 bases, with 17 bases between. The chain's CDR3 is CATEQAPITEAFF. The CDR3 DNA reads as TGTGCCACAGAACAGGCGCCTATAACTGAAGCTTTCTTT.

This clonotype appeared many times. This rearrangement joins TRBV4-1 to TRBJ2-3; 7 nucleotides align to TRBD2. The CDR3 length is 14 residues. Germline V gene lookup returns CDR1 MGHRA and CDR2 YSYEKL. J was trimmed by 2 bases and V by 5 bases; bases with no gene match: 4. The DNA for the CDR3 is TGCGCCAGCAGCAAGCGGGAAGACACAGATACGCAGTATTTT. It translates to CASSKREDTDTQYF.

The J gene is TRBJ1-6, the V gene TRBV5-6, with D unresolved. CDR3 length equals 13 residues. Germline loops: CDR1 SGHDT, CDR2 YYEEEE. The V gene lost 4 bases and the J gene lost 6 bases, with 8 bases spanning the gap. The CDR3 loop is CASSPGPNSPLHF. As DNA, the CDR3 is TGTGCCAGCAGCCCAGGACCTAATTCACCCCTCCACTTT. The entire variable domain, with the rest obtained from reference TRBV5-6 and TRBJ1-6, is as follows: DAGVTQSPTHLIKTRGQQVTLRCSPKSGHDTVSWYQQALGQGPQFIFQYYEEEERQRGNFPDRFSGHQFPNYSSELNVNALLLGDSALYLCASSPGPNSPLHFGNGTRLTVT.

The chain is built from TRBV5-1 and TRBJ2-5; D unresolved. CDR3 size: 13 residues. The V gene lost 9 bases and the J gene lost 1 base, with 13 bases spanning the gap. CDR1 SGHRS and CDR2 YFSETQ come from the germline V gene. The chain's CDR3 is CAIGFEVQETQYF. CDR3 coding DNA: TGCGCCATCGGCTTTGAGGTCCAAGAGACCCAGTACTTC.

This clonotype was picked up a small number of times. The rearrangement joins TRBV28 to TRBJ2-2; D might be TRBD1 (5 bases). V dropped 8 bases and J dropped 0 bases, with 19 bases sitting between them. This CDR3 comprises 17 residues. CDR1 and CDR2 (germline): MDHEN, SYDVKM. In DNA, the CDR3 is TGTGCCAGCGGCGACAGACCCCTCAGGTCGAACACCGGGGAGCTGTTTTTT. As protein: CASGDRPLRSNTGELFF.

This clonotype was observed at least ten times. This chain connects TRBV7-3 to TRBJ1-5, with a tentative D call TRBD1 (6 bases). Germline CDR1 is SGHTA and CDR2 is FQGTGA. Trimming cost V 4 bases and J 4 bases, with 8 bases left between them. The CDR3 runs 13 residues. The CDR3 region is CASSWGANQPQHF. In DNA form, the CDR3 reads TGTGCCAGCAGCTGGGGGGCTAATCAGCCCCAGCATTTT.

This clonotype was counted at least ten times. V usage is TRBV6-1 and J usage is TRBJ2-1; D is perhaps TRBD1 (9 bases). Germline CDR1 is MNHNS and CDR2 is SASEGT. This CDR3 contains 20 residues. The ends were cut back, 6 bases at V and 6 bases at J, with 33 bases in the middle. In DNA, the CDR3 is TGTGCCAGCAGGGCGGGGGGCGACAGGGGGTTCTCCTTTATACGCAATGAGCAGTTCTTC. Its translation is CASRAGGDRGFSFIRNEQFF.

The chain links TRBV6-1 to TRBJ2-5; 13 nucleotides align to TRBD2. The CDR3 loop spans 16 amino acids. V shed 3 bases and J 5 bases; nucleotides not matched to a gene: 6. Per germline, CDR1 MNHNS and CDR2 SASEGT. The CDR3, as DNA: TGTGCCAGCAGTGAGATGTGGACTAGCGGGGGCGAGACCCAGTACTTC. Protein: CASSEMWTSGGETQYF.

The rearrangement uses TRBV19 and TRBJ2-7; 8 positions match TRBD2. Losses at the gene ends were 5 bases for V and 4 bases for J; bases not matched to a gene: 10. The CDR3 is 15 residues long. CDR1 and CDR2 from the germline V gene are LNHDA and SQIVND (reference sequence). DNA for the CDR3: TGTGCCAGTAGTCAAGCGGGGGCAGGGAGATACGAGCAGTACTTC. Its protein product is CASSQAGAGRYEQYF.